These T cell receptor beta chains were read from a single sample in a study of blood T cell repertoires in COVID-19. The repertoire was sequenced with immunoSEQ multiplex PCR; TCRdb's copy has only in-frame clones and lacks some. The sample yields some 77,000 clones, roughly 76% seen once. The sequencing sample was made of peripheral blood. The receptors were sampled from a woman in her 70s with acute or convalescent COVID-19. Each CDR3 is given with its conserved first and last residue. A D gene is named only where the DNA matches it firmly. Size is stated for part of the rows, as once, few or many counts, or as a class when the clone is expanded.

CASSLSQGRTEAFF TGTGCCAGCAGTTTAAGTCAGGGTCGAACTGAAGCTTTCTTT TRBJ1-1 - once TRBV27
CASSLRGTGQESSYNSPLHF TGCGCCAGCAGCTTGCGAGGGACAGGCCAGGAGAGCTCCTATAATTCACCCCTCCACTTT TRBJ1-6 TRBD1 - TRBV5-1
CASSQLQGFGREKLFF TGTGCCAGCAGCCAGCTACAGGGGTTTGGCAGGGAAAAACTGTTTTTT TRBJ1-4 TRBD1 - TRBV4-2
CASSDSGRTGKNYGYTF TGTGCCAGCAGTGATTCCGGCAGGACAGGGAAGAACTATGGCTACACCTTC TRBJ1-2 TRBD1 - TRBV28
CASNPGTSGRPYEQYF TGTGCCAGCAATCCTGGGACTAGCGGGAGGCCCTACGAGCAGTACTTC TRBJ2-7 TRBD2 - TRBV2
CASSLVRGGDTEAFF TGTGCCAGCAGCTTAGTTCGGGGTGGGGACACTGAAGCTTTCTTT TRBJ1-1 - - TRBV7-8
CASSSSGQGNYGYTF TGCGCCAGCAGCTCATCGGGACAGGGGAACTATGGCTACACCTTC TRBJ1-2 TRBD1 - TRBV4-1
CASTGTGGECMNTEAFF TGTGCCAGCACCGGGACAGGGGGCGAATGTATGAACACTGAAGCTTTCTTT TRBJ1-1 TRBD1 few TRBV6-4
CASSYSNRERLAFF TGTGCCAGCAGTTACTCGAATAGGGAGCGGCTCGCTTTCTTT TRBJ1-1 - - TRBV6-5
CASSQVGQGSHNEQYF TGTGCCAGCAGCCAGGTCGGACAGGGAAGTCACAACGAGCAGTACTTC TRBJ2-7 TRBD1 - TRBV3-1/TRBV3-2
CASSPDRGAGYTF TGTGCCAGCAGTCCGGACAGGGGAGCTGGCTACACCTTC TRBJ1-2 TRBD1 - TRBV3-1/TRBV3-2
CASSPPTGAHTEAFF TGTGCCAGCTCACCCCCGACAGGGGCCCATACTGAAGCTTTCTTT TRBJ1-1 TRBD1 - TRBV18
CASRLGLAAYNEQFF TGTGCCAGCAGGCTCGGACTAGCGGCCTACAATGAGCAGTTCTTC TRBJ2-1 TRBD2 - TRBV6-5
CASSGLLAGSTQYF TGTGCCAGCAGTGGATTGCTAGCGGGATCTACGCAGTATTTT TRBJ2-3 TRBD2 - TRBV2
CSVTVTGGLNQPQHF TGCAGCGTTACGGTGACGGGGGGACTGAATCAGCCCCAGCATTTT TRBJ1-5 - few TRBV29-1
CASRPGTSGSSTDTQYF TGTGCCAGCAGACCCGGGACTAGCGGGAGCAGCACAGATACGCAGTATTTT TRBJ2-3 TRBD2 - TRBV27
CASSSTSGRNTQYF TGTGCCAGCAGCTCAACTAGCGGGAGGAATACGCAGTATTTT TRBJ2-3 TRBD2 few TRBV7-2
CASSRDRGSSPLHF TGTGCCAGCAGCAGGGACAGGGGGTCTTCACCCCTCCACTTT TRBJ1-6 TRBD1 few TRBV6-6
CASSRTGRDGGTDTQYF TGCGCCAGCAGCCGGACGGGGCGGGATGGGGGCACAGATACGCAGTATTTT TRBJ2-3 - - TRBV5-1
CASIPRGQRGQYF TGTGCCAGCATCCCCAGGGGCCAGCGGGGGCAGTACTTC TRBJ2-7 - - TRBV6-2/TRBV6-3
CASSFREVTYNEQFF TGTGCCAGCAGCTTTAGGGAGGTCACCTACAATGAGCAGTTCTTC TRBJ2-1 - - TRBV7-8
CASSYGATSGRTQYF TGTGCCAGCAGTTATGGGGCCACTAGCGGGAGGACGCAGTATTTT TRBJ2-3 TRBD2 - TRBV6-2/TRBV6-3
CASSELVRGSDTQYF TGTGCCAGCAGTGAATTGGTCAGGGGGTCAGATACGCAGTATTTT TRBJ2-3 TRBD1 once TRBV25-1
CASSHPSGSNTDTQYF TGTGCCAGCAGCCACCCTAGCGGGAGTAACACAGATACGCAGTATTTT TRBJ2-3 TRBD2 medium-sized TRBV4-2
CASSDRGYDQPQHF TGCGCCAGCAGTGATCGAGGGTATGATCAGCCCCAGCATTTT TRBJ1-5 - - TRBV10-2
CASSHHWTSEYNEQFF TGCGCCAGCAGCCATCATTGGACTAGCGAGTACAATGAGCAGTTCTTC TRBJ2-1 TRBD2 few TRBV4-1
CASSPPGRFGGDTQYF TGTGCCAGCTCACCACCTGGACGTTTTGGAGGGGATACGCAGTATTTT TRBJ2-3 - - TRBV18
CASSQNRQGSGFF TGTGCCAGCAGCCAGAACAGACAGGGTTCGGGGTTTTTT TRBJ1-4 TRBD1 - TRBV4-2
CASSLFQGMGNQPQHF TGTGCCAGCAGTTTATTCCAGGGGATGGGCAATCAGCCCCAGCATTTT TRBJ1-5 - - TRBV27
CASSPTGATYGYTF TGCGCCAGCAGCCCTACAGGGGCCACCTATGGCTACACCTTC TRBJ1-2 TRBD1 once TRBV5-1
CASSPRTRGWGEQFF TGTGCCAGCAGCCCTCGGACACGGGGGTGGGGTGAGCAGTTCTTC TRBJ2-1 - few TRBV7-9
CATSRPRDRGLLSGNTIYF TGTGCCACCAGCCGCCCGAGGGACAGGGGGCTCCTCTCTGGAAACACCATATATTTT TRBJ1-3 TRBD1 - TRBV15
CASSQGNSGETQYF TGTGCCAGCAGCCAAGGAAATTCCGGAGAGACCCAGTACTTC TRBJ2-5 - - TRBV3-1/TRBV3-2
CASSLPGTEETQYF TGTGCCAGCTCACTCCCCGGGACAGAAGAGACCCAGTACTTC TRBJ2-5 TRBD1 - TRBV18
CASSEYSLYGYTF TGTGCCAGCAGTGAATACAGCCTCTATGGCTACACCTTC TRBJ1-2 - - TRBV2
CASSLGTLLTGELFF TGTGCCAGCAGCCTCGGGACACTGCTCACCGGGGAGCTGTTTTTT TRBJ2-2 - - TRBV5-8
CASSFGGSLGKLFF TGTGCCAGCAGTTTTGGGGGCTCGTTAGGGAAACTGTTTTTT TRBJ1-4 - - TRBV27
CASSVTSSGANVLTF TGTGCCAGTAGCGTTACTAGCTCTGGGGCCAACGTCCTGACTTTC TRBJ2-6 - - TRBV19
CATPGLNSNQPQHF TGTGCCACCCCGGGTCTGAACAGCAATCAGCCCCAGCATTTT TRBJ1-5 - - TRBV19
CAKRDRRSNTF TGTGCCAAAAGGGACAGAAGGTCCAACACCTTC TRBJ1-2 TRBD1 - TRBV19
CASSSGQGRFYSNQPQHF TGTGCCAGCAGCTCGGGACAGGGGCGATTCTATAGCAATCAGCCCCAGCATTTT TRBJ1-5 TRBD1 - TRBV5-5
CASSSGLAGGDNEQFF TGTGCCAGCAGCTCGGGACTAGCGGGAGGGGACAATGAGCAGTTCTTC TRBJ2-1 TRBD2 - TRBV11-1
CASSSSGTGYYEQYF TGTGCCAGCAGTTCCTCCGGGACAGGATATTACGAGCAGTACTTC TRBJ2-7 TRBD1 - TRBV28